The 14 T cell receptor beta chains reported below all come from one sample, sequenced in a study of CD8+CD57+ T cells in acquired aplastic anemia. All patients picked for sequencing had shown, by flow cytometry, an expansion of CD8+CD57+ cells. The template for TCR beta VDJ and CDR3 sequence profiling was genomic DNA. TCRdb re-called the reads with MiXCR, one entry per CDR3 protein. This sample has 200,000 to 250,000 distinct CDR3 sequences, with roughly 50% found just once. Material for sequencing was sorted CD4+, CD8+, or CD8+CD57+ T cells (not recorded which) from PBMCs. The receptors were sampled from a human donor with aplastic anemia.

About this clonotype itself: A clone one base away is much larger, so this may be a read error. This sequence joins TRBV4-1 and TRBJ1-6; no clear D. Germline lookup yields CDR1 MGHRA and CDR2 YSYEKL. The length of the CDR3 is 15 residues. CDR3 sequence: CASGQAQVYNSPLHF. The CDR3 bases are TGCGCCAGCGGCCAAGCCCAAGTCTATAATTCACCCCTCCACTTT.

A few counts support this clonotype. Given a much more abundant clone one base away, this may be a read error. The V call is TRBV5-1, the J call TRBJ2-1, with no clear D. CDR3 size: 11 residues. The V gene's germline CDR1 is SGHRS and CDR2 YFSETQ. V gave up 7 bases and J gave up 8 bases, with 10 bases separating them. The CDR3 is CASGGRDEQFF. The CDR3 DNA sequence: TGCGCCAGCGGCGGTAGGGATGAGCAGTTCTTC.

In its sample, this clonotype was seen once. The chain carries TRBV20-1 and TRBJ1-2, with D possibly matching TRBD1 (6 bases). Germline V gives CDR1 DFQATT, CDR2 SNEGSKA (reference sequence). The CDR3 sequence is 12 residues long. V was cut by 0 bases and J by 10 bases, with 12 bases left in between. Here the CDR3 reads CSAREPRGAYTF. In DNA form, the CDR3 reads TGCAGTGCTAGAGAACCCCGGGGGGCCTACACCTTC.

J is TRBJ2-3 and V is TRBV5-6, with TRBD2 as a possible D gene (5 bases). V was shortened by 0 bases and J by 0 bases, with 8 bases between the two germline ends. CDR1 and CDR2 (germline): SGHDT, YYEEEE. The CDR3 length is 15 residues. Written as DNA, the CDR3 is TGTGCCAGCAGCTTGGGGAGGTTAAGCACAGATACGCAGTATTTT. The encoded protein is CASSLGRLSTDTQYF.

The gene calls are TRBV5-1 and TRBJ1-2, with D tentatively TRBD1 (5 bases). Trimming left V 4 bases short and J 4 bases short, with 20 bases between. Germline V lookup: CDR1 SGHRS, CDR2 YFSETQ. The CDR3 is made up of 16 amino acids. The CDR3 protein is CASSPRGPGASYGYTF. The CDR3 DNA is TGCGCCAGCAGCCCTCGGGGCCCTGGGGCTAGCTATGGCTACACCTTC.

Regarding this clonotype: Lacking the conserved final phenylalanine or tryptophan, this CDR3 likely reflects a read error. The limits of the CDR3 on the DNA are not certain, so only TCRdb's listed CDR3 is given. The genes are TRBV19 and TRBJ1-2; TRBD1 is taken as the D call from the table, unchecked against the DNA. Looked up from germline, CDR1 is LNHDA and CDR2 is SQIVND (reference sequence). The CDR3 region is 8 residues in length, termini included. CDR3 sequence: CASSIKGQ.

The sample holds many counts of this clonotype. The chain carries TRBV29-1 and TRBJ2-2; D call uncertain. V was clipped by 4 bases and J by 3 bases, with 9 bases between them. The CDR3 totals 13 residues. Germline CDR1 SQVTM, CDR2 ANQGSEA. CDR3 loop: CSVVFGYTGELFF. In DNA form, the CDR3 reads TGCAGCGTTGTGTTTGGATACACCGGGGAGCTGTTTTTT.

This clonotype has only one observation. The chain employs TRBV20-1 and TRBJ2-7; 7 bases agree with TRBD1. The closer fit of TRBJ2-5 to the DNA end suggests the J call may be wrong. CDR3 length: 14 amino acids. The germline V gene has CDR1 DFQATT and CDR2 SNEGSKA (reference sequence). The CDR3: CSARFVTGQETQYF. The DNA of the CDR3 is TGCAGTGCTAGATTCGTGACAGGGCAAGAGACCCAGTACTTC.

The rearrangement joins TRBV20-1 to TRBJ2-7, with 13 bases that match TRBD2. The trim removed 6 bases at V and 2 bases at J, leaving 4 bases unmatched. Germline values: CDR1 DFQATT, CDR2 SNEGSKA (reference sequence). The CDR3 is 14 amino acids. The CDR3 DNA reads as TGCAGTGCAAAGGGACTAGCGGGACCCTACGAGCAGTACTTC. Amino acid sequence: CSAKGLAGPYEQYF.

The V and J genes are TRBV7-2 and TRBJ2-7; D uncertain. Per germline, CDR1 SGHTA and CDR2 FQGNSA. This CDR3 comprises 15 residues. V shed 5 bases and J shed 0 bases, with 14 bases lying between them. The CDR3 DNA reads TGTGCCAGCAGCCCCAGACTCCGGACCTCCTACGAGCAGTACTTC. As protein: CASSPRLRTSYEQYF.

There are a few counts of this clonotype. The chain couples TRBV11-2 to TRBJ1-2; 10 positions agree with TRBD1. V lost 5 bases, J lost 7 bases, and 4 bases stayed unmatched. Germline-derived CDR1 and CDR2 are SGHAT and FQNNGV. The CDR3 totals 13 residues. CDR3: CASSRTGGGGYTF. The CDR3 region has the DNA TGTGCCAGCAGCCGGACAGGGGGGGGTGGCTACACCTTC. The variable domain in full, with the rest retrieved from reference TRBV11-2 and TRBJ1-2, is EAGVAQSPRYKIIEKRQSVAFWCNPISGHATLYWYQQILGQGPKLLIQFQNNGVVDDSQLPKDRFSAERLKGVDSTLKIQPAKLEDSAVYLCASSRTGGGGYTFGSGTRLTVV.

This clonotype has at least ten counts. The gene calls are TRBV12-3 or TRBV12-4 and TRBJ1-2; 10 nucleotides align to TRBD1. The trim removed 6 bases at V and 8 bases at J, leaving 6 bases unmatched. The CDR3 runs 13 residues. CDR3 region: CASSPGTGVGYTF. CDR3 sequence (DNA): TGTGCCAGCAGCCCCGGGACAGGGGTAGGCTACACCTTC.

This clonotype was observed at least ten times. The chain links TRBV19 to TRBJ2-3, with D unresolved. The ends were cut back, 4 bases at V and 0 bases at J, with 26 bases in the middle. Germline CDR1 LNHDA, CDR2 SQIVND (reference sequence). The CDR3 sequence is 20 residues long. The CDR3 here is CASSSQVQVPRGPSTDTQYF. The CDR3, as DNA: TGTGCCAGTAGTAGTCAAGTTCAGGTACCCCGTGGCCCTAGCACAGATACGCAGTATTTT.

This clonotype was detected only a few times. The chain carries TRBV10-3 and TRBJ2-7; D is possibly TRBD1 or TRBD2 (6 bases each). Germline CDR1 reads ENHRY; CDR2 reads SYGVKD. This CDR3 comprises 13 residues. Trimming removed 4 bases at V and 3 bases at J, with 10 bases between. CDR3 sequence reads: CAISGRDNYEQYF. The CDR3 nucleotides read TGTGCCATCAGTGGGAGGGACAACTACGAGCAGTACTTC.